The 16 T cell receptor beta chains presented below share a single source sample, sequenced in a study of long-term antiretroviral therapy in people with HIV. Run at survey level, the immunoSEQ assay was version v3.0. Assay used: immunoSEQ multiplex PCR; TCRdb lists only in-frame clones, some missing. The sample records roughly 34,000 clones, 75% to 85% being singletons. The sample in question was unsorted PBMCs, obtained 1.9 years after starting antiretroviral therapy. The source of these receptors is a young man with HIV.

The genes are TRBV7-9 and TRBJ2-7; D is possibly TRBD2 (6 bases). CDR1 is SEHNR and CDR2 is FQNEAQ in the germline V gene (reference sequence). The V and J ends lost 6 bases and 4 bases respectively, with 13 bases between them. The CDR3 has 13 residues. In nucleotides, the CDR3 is TGTGCCAGCAGGGAGGGTACGCGGTACGAGCAGTACTTC. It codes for CASREGTRYEQYF.

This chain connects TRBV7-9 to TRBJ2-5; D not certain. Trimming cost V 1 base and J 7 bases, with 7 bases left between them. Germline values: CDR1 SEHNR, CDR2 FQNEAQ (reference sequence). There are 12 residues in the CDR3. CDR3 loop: CASSLEGGTQYF. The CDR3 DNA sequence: TGTGCCAGCAGCTTAGAAGGCGGGACCCAGTACTTC.

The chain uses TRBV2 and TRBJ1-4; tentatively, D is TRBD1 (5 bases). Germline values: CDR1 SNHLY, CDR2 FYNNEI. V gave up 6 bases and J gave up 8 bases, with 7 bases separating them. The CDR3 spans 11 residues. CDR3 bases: TGTGCCAGCAGCAGGGAAGAAAAACTGTTTTTT. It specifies CASSREEKLFF.

CDR3 in amino acids: CASSLAYNEQFF. The CDR3 DNA follows: TGCGCCAGCAGCTTGGCTTACAATGAGCAGTTCTTC. The rearrangement uses TRBV5-1 and TRBJ2-1, with D uncertain. V was pared by 0 bases and J by 4 bases, with 2 bases between. Germline-derived CDR1 and CDR2 are SGHRS and YFSETQ. The CDR3 is 12 amino acids.

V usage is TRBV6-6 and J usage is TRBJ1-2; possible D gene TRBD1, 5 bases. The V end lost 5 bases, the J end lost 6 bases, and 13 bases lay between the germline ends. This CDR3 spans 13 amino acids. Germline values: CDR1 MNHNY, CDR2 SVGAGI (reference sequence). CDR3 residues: CASSRDPMDGYTF. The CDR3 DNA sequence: TGTGCCAGCAGTCGGGACCCCATGGATGGCTACACCTTC.

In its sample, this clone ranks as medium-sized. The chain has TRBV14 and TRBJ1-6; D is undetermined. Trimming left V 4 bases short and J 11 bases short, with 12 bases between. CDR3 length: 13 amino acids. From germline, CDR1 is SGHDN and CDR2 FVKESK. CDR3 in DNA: TGTGCCAGCAGCCCCTTCGATAGTACACCCCTCCACTTT. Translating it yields CASSPFDSTPLHF.

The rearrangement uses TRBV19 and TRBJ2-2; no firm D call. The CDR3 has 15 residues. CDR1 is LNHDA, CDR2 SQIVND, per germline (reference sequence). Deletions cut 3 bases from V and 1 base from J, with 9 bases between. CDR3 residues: CASSMGFQNTGELFF. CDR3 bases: TGTGCCAGTAGTATGGGATTTCAGAACACCGGGGAGCTGTTTTTT.

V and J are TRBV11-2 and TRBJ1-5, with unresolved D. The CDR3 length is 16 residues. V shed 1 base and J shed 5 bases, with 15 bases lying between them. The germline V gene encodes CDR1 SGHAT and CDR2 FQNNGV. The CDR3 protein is CASSLGGGGTYQPQHF. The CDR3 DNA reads TGTGCCAGCAGCTTAGGTGGAGGCGGTACGTATCAGCCCCAGCATTTT.

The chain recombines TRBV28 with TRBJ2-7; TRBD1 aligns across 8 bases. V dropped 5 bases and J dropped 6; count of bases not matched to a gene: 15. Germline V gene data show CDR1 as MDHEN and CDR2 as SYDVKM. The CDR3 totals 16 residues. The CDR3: CASSKDYPGQDSEQYV. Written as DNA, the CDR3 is TGTGCCAGCAGTAAAGATTATCCGGGACAGGATTCCGAGCAGTACGTC.

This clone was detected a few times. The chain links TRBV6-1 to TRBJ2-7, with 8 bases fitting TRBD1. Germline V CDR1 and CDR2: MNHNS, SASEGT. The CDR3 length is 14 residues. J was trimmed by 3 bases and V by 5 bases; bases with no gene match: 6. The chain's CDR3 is CASSRHGTGYEQYV. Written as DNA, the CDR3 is TGTGCCAGCAGTAGACATGGGACAGGCTACGAGCAGTACGTC.

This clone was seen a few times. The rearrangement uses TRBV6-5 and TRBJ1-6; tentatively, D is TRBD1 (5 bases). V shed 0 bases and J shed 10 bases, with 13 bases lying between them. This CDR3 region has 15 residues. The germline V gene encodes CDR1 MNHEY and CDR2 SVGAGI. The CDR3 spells CASSYSFWGDSPLHF. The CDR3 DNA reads TGTGCCAGCAGTTACTCGTTCTGGGGGGACTCACCCCTCCACTTT.

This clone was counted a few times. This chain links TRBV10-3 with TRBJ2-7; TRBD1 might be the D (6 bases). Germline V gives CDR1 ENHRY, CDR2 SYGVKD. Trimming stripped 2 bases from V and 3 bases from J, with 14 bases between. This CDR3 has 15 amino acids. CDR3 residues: CAISEATGNRYEQYF. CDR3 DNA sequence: TGTGCCATCAGTGAGGCAACAGGGAACCGCTACGAGCAGTACTTC.

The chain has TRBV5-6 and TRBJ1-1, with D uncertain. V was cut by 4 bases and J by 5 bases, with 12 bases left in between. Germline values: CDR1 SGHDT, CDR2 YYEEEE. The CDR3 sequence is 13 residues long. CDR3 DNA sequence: TGTGCCAGCAGCATCTCCACGGTAACTGAAGCTTTCTTT. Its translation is CASSISTVTEAFF.

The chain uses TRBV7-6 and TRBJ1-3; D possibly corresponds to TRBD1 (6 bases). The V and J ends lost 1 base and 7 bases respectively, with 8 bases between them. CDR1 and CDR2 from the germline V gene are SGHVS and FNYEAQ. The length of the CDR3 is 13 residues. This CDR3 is CASSLGQENTIYF. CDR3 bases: TGTGCCAGCAGCTTAGGACAGGAGAACACCATATATTTT.

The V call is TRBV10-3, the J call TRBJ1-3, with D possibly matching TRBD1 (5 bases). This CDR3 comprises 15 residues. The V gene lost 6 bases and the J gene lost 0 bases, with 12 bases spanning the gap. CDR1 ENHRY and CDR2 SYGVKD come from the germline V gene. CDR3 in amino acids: CAISSTRDSGNTIYF. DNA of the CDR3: TGTGCCATCAGCTCTACCAGGGACTCTGGAAACACCATATATTTT.

The CDR3 DNA sequence: TGCAGCTGTCTATTACAGGGGAACACTGAAGCTTTCTTT. It specifies CSCLLQGNTEAFF. This chain links TRBV29-1 with TRBJ1-1; a possible D gene is TRBD1 (6 bases). V lost 8 bases and J 1 base, leaving 14 bases between the germline ends. Germline CDR1 reads SQVTM; CDR2 reads ANQGSEA. This CDR3 has 13 amino acids. The full variable domain, in which reference TRBV29-1 and TRBJ1-1 provide the parts outside the CDR3, is SAVISQKPSRDICQRGTSLTIQCQVDSQVTMMFWYRQQPGQSLTLIATANQGSEATYESGFVIDKFPISRPNLTFSTLTVSNMSPEDSSIYLCSCLLQGNTEAFFGQGTRLTVV.